The rows below give T cell receptor beta chains drawn from one sample of a study of a mutant IDH1 vaccine in newly diagnosed glioma. Some clones are missing from TCRdb's copy, which holds only in-frame ones; the method was immunoSEQ multiplex PCR. The sample shows about 72,000 clones, more than 70% of them seen only once. Their cognate antigens are unknown. The sample in question was PBMCs, obtained from a glioma patient whose treatment included an IDH1 peptide vaccine. The receptors come from a man between 18 and 35 years old with glioma. Each CDR3 is given with its conserved first and last residue. Fields, in order: J gene, clone size, D gene, V gene, CDR3 DNA, CDR3 protein. D genes are given only for firm matches. A row's size may be missing; if present it is once, few, many or a size class.

>TRBJ1-1|once|.|TRBV7-9
TGTGCCAGCAGCTTTATCGGACAGAACACTGAAGCTTTCTTT
CASSFIGQNTEAFF
>TRBJ2-7|.|.|TRBV7-9
TGTGCCAGCAGCACTGGGACACCCAGTTCCTACGAGCAGTACTTC
CASSTGTPSSYEQYF
>TRBJ1-1|.|.|TRBV18
TGTGCCAGCTCACCCTTTACCGGAGGGAACACTGAAGCTTTCTTT
CASSPFTGGNTEAFF
>TRBJ2-1|once|.|TRBV7-6
TGTGCCAGCAGCTGGCTAGGCAATGAGCAGTTCTTC
CASSWLGNEQFF
>TRBJ1-2|once|.|TRBV19
TGTGCCAGTAGTGATGAGATCTATGGCTACACCTTC
CASSDEIYGYTF
>TRBJ1-4|.|.|TRBV14
TGTGCCAGCAGCCAACGGGGGGGCAGGGAAAAACTGTTTTTT
CASSQRGGREKLFF
>TRBJ1-3|.|TRBD1|TRBV18
TGTGCCAGCTCACCCGGACAGGGGGCAGGGTCTGGAAACACCATATATTTT
CASSPGQGAGSGNTIYF
>TRBJ1-1|.|TRBD1|TRBV18
TGTGCCAGCTCACCACTTGGTACAGGGGCGATGAACACTGAAGCTTTCTTT
CASSPLGTGAMNTEAFF
>TRBJ1-1|once|TRBD1|TRBV28
TGTGCCAGTGGGACAGACTTCTCAGAAGCTTTCTTT
CASGTDFSEAFF
>TRBJ1-1|.|TRBD1|TRBV6-6
TGTGCCAGCAGCCGGGACAGGGGTGAAGGTGGCACTGAAGCTTTCTTT
CASSRDRGEGGTEAFF
>TRBJ2-7|.|TRBD1|TRBV19
TGTGCCAGTAACTCGGGTTCTACGGGACAGGGAAGAGAGCAGTACTTC
CASNSGSTGQGREQYF
>TRBJ1-6|once|.|TRBV2
TGTGCCAGCAACACCGTGGTTGGTGCTTCACCCCTCCACTTT
CASNTVVGASPLHF
>TRBJ1-1|few|.|TRBV13
TGTGCCAGCAGCTTAGGGAGCACTGAAGCTTTCTTT
CASSLGSTEAFF
>TRBJ1-2|.|.|TRBV27
TGTGCCAGCAGTCCTGAACCTGGGTATGGCTACACCTTC
CASSPEPGYGYTF
>TRBJ1-3|.|.|TRBV6-5
TGTGCCAGCAGTTACCAGCACAGCCTAAGGAACACCATATATTTT
CASSYQHSLRNTIYF
>TRBJ2-4|.|TRBD1|TRBV4-1
TGCGCCAGCAGCCAAGGGACAGGGGCTCTAGCCAAAAACATTCAGTACTTC
CASSQGTGALAKNIQYF
>TRBJ2-1|.|TRBD2|TRBV7-9
TGTGCCAGCAGCTCGCCCCGAGGGTGGGGACTAGAGCCCTCCAATGAGCAGTTCTTC
CASSSPRGWGLEPSNEQFF
>TRBJ1-1|.|.|TRBV18
TGTGCCAGCTCACCGAACCTGAACACTGAAGCTTTCTTT
CASSPNLNTEAFF
>TRBJ1-1|.|.|TRBV30
TGTGCCTGGAGGCCGAGTCAGGTTTTGGTGGCTGAAGCTTTCTTT
CAWRPSQVLVAEAFF
>TRBJ2-5|once|.|TRBV7-9
TGTGCCAGCAGCTTAGGAGGCAGATCCGACGAGACCCAGTACTTC
CASSLGGRSDETQYF
>TRBJ2-7|.|TRBD2|TRBV6-6
TGTGCCAGCACCGTAGGACTAGCGGTATCCTACGAGCAGTACTTC
CASTVGLAVSYEQYF
>TRBJ2-7|.|.|TRBV2
TGTGCCAGCAGTGACGCCGGGACACCAGGGTTCGAGCAGTACTTC
CASSDAGTPGFEQYF
>TRBJ2-1|.|TRBD2|TRBV27
TGTGCCAGCAGAGAGTTAGCGGGGAGCTCCTACAATGAGCAGTTCTTC
CASRELAGSSYNEQFF
>TRBJ2-7|.|.|TRBV7-9
TGTGCCAGCAGCTTTGTCCGGGGCTTCTCCTACGAGCAGTACTTC
CASSFVRGFSYEQYF
>TRBJ2-2|.|.|TRBV30
TGTGCCTGGAGGGGGGGCAAAAACACCGGGGAGCTGTTTTTT
CAWRGGKNTGELFF
>TRBJ2-1|.|TRBD1|TRBV30
TGTGCCTGGAAAAGGGGGCCGGGTTACAATGAGCAGTTCTTC
CAWKRGPGYNEQFF
>TRBJ1-6|.|.|TRBV27
TGTGCCAGCAGTTTACCTAGAGGACCCACGGATAATTCACCCCTCCACTTT
CASSLPRGPTDNSPLHF
>TRBJ1-5|.|TRBD1|TRBV7-2
TGTGCCAGCAGCTTAACAGGGGATCAGCCCCAGCATTTT
CASSLTGDQPQHF
>TRBJ2-1|.|.|TRBV19
TGTGCCAGTAGTAACCCAAACAGGATGGGTGAATGGTTCTTC
CASSNPNRMGEWFF
>TRBJ1-1|.|TRBD1|TRBV7-9
TGTGCCAGCAGCTCCAGAACAGGGGGGGCATACAGGAACACTGAAGCTTTCTTT
CASSSRTGGAYRNTEAFF
>TRBJ2-7|.|.|TRBV19
TGTGCCAGTAGTATCGGACTACCGAGCTCCTACGAGCAGTACTTC
CASSIGLPSSYEQYF
>TRBJ2-7|.|TRBD2|TRBV11-2
TGTGCCAGCAGCTTAGTAGCGGGAGCCTACGAGCAGTACTTC
CASSLVAGAYEQYF
>TRBJ1-3|.|.|TRBV5-5
TGTGCCAGCAGCTCGACGGGGGGACCTGGAAACACCATATATTTT
CASSSTGGPGNTIYF
>TRBJ1-1|.|.|TRBV5-1
TGCGCCAGCAGCTGGGGTGGCAGGGTTGGGGCTGAAGCTTTCTTT
CASSWGGRVGAEAFF
>TRBJ2-5|.|.|TRBV7-2
TGTGCCAGCAGCTTAGTGAACGAAAAGACCCAGTACTTC
CASSLVNEKTQYF
>TRBJ2-7|.|.|TRBV27
TGTGCCAGCAGTTTATACCCTGGTGGGGGCTACGAGCAGTACTTC
CASSLYPGGGYEQYF
>TRBJ2-7|once|.|TRBV5-1
TGCGCCAGCAGCTTGGTAGGGGGTGGCCTGTACGAGCAGTACTTC
CASSLVGGGLYEQYF
>TRBJ1-1|.|.|TRBV30
TGTGCCTGGAGTACCCGGAGGGTGCGCACTGAAGCTTTCTTT
CAWSTRRVRTEAFF
>TRBJ1-1|.|.|TRBV7-9
TGTGCCAGCAGCCCCGGTGGGGAGGCTGAAGCTTTCTTT
CASSPGGEAEAFF